This T cell receptor beta chain was sequenced during a study of blood T cell repertoires in COVID-19. Participants, 18 to 89 years old, spanned 24 US areas. Symptom resolution, clearance, or two negative PCRs marked donors in Cohort 3 as recovered. Germline V gene data show CDR1 as KGHSH and CDR2 as LQKENI. Trimming at V came to 1 base and at J to 4 bases, leaving 7 bases not matched to a gene. There are 16 residues in the CDR3. How the authors handled the data: Amplified reference gene primers provided the basis for estimating nucleated cell counts. Sequenced by immunoSEQ multiplex PCR; TCRdb stores in-frame clones only, minus some. D and trimming come from the DNA, and the V and J calls and clone size come from that table. Of roughly 360,000 clones in the sample, 80% to 90% were seen once.

The sequenced sample consisted of PBMCs or T cells enriched from blood (not recorded which). The TCR originated in a man aged 25 to 40 who had recovered from COVID-19. The V and J genes are TRBV18 and TRBJ2-1; 7 bases align to TRBD2. The CDR3 sequence: CASSPRSSGDYNEQFF. The CDR3 DNA follows: TGTGCCAGCTCACCACGGAGCAGCGGGGATTACAATGAGCAGTTCTTC.